This paragraph reports one TCR beta chain. Its antigen is undetermined. This sample was taken from a study of T-cell reconstitution after alpha-beta-depleted transplantation in children. Unique molecular identifiers were incorporated into the prepared TCRbeta library. TCRdb ran MiXCR on the PCR reads and lists one entry per CDR3 protein. The sample records some 440,000 distinct CDR3 sequences, about 17% being singletons. Study results and caveats: Fresh T-cell production supplied most of the T-cell counts and diversity seen one year after transplant. Surviving thymic progenitors and recipient T cells were the source of high TCRbeta diversity at day 60 in some patients. As was reported, about two months after transplant, alpha-beta T cells came from several hundred expanded graft clones.

The origin of this receptor is a boy in the first two years of life who had a stem cell transplant for Wiskott-Aldrich syndrome, so the T cells may come from the graft donor. The specimen was PBMCs, mostly from graft donor cells, collected 360 days after TCRalphabeta/CD19-depleted stem cell transplant.

The CDR3 nucleotides read TGTGCCAGCAGCGACCAACCGGGGGAGCTGTTTTTT. Protein: CASSDQPGELFF. The rearrangement joins TRBV12-3 or TRBV12-4 to TRBJ2-2, with unresolved D. Trimming took 6 bases from V and 8 from J, leaving 10 bases between them. The CDR3 is 12 amino acids.